What follows is one T cell receptor (beta chain) and its context. The sample holds a few counts of this clonotype. Its antigen has not been determined. It has no much larger one-base neighbor in the sample; base qualities were not kept. These data belong to a study of identical twins (dated by TCRdb to the mid-2010s). In terms of the full investigation: To test whether fetal clonotypes persist, the study used deep sequencing on TCR alpha and beta repertoires from monozygotic twins, unrelated adults of various ages, and cord blood. Replicate twin experiments were performed at different times using different library preparation protocols to rule out contamination. The study at large found these results: Out-of-frame TCR alpha sequences shared between twins showed an excess of low generation-probability sequences compared with coincidental sharing between unrelated individuals. The excess sharing between twins in beta out-of-frame sequences was weaker because fewer shared sequences reduced the signal-to-noise ratio. Recombination models systematically underestimated out-of-frame TCR alpha sharing in monozygotic twins but agreed with sharing between unrelated individuals. Invariant T cells such as MAIT and iNKT could partly confound zero-insertion analyses, although diverse VJ usage argued against such confounding for most clonotypes. Because the same donors could not be followed over many years, the conclusions relied on cross-sectional statistical analysis. Abundant cord blood beta clonotypes had fewer insertions, young adult naive repertoires showed a similar but weaker trend, and memory repertoires showed no such trend.

Taken from the germline V gene, the CDR1 and CDR2 loops are MDHEN and SYDVKM. Taken from cysteine to phenylalanine, the CDR3 has 14 residues. Only the CDR3 DNA is retained, 42 bases long and in frame from the first base. The trim is 5 bases for V and 5 bases for J, with a gap of 15 bases between the germline ends. Library construction relied on 5' RACE. TCRdb lists the instrument as Illumina HiSeq 2000. A universal primer binding site was introduced by template switching, and a unique molecular identifier was present in the final cDNA, enabling accurate counting of TCR cDNA molecules. Specific primers in the conserved constant-segment region were used to synthesize first-strand cDNA for TCR alpha and beta chains. To control for contamination, every cDNA library carried two barcodes: a SMART-Mk sample barcode plus Illumina barcodes. TruSeq adapter sequences along with Illumina sample barcodes were introduced in two successive PCR steps. The Illumina HiSeq platform was used with custom primers to sequence TCR alpha and beta cDNA libraries. The original methods were these. MiGEC was used to process raw reads and extract unique molecular identifiers, and MiXCR was used to find CDR3 positions. Recombination models were inferred per individual with the repgenHMM and IGoR tools using an EM algorithm. Shared clonotypes were analyzed with the tcR package in R, and sharing was normalized by the product of cloneset sizes. To study raw recombination free of thymic and clonal selection effects, out-of-frame nonproductive sequences were analyzed. The public reads were reprocessed in TCRdb via fastp at Q25 and MiXCR, keeping in-frame beta chains. All rows with the same CDR3 protein become a single entry with the most common DNA and genes. These V and J calls originate from TCRdb's pipeline instead of the authors' own analysis. The sample has some 320,000 distinct CDR3 sequences on record, 10% to 15% of them singletons. The biggest ten clones account for around 7.2% of the sample.

Only healthy Caucasian donors were included. Three pairs of female monozygotic twins, all aged roughly 18 to 30 years, made up the twin cohort. Positive isolation kits from Invitrogen were used to isolate the CD4+ and CD8+ T cell populations. The same specimen was also included in a second study, on yellow fever vaccine responses in identical twins. The second study's authors report: The authors reported that the T cell response to vaccination in identical twins appeared partly convergent and partly personalized. In identical twins, the study followed T cell clones that responded to the vaccine with precision.

Sequencing was done on a sample of CD8+ T cells sorted from blood. The rearranged segments are TRBV28 and TRBJ2-5; the D match is possibly TRBD1 or TRBD2, with 6 bases aligned in each. The sequence came from a woman under 30 in good health. The CDR3 is CASSTWGARETQYF. The nucleotides read TGTGCCAGCAGTACGTGGGGGGCTCGGGAGACCCAGTACTTC. The full variable domain, with segments outside the CDR3 supplied by the reference TRBV28 and TRBJ2-5 proteins, appears as DVKVTQSSRYLVKRTGEKVFLECVQDMDHENMFWYRQDPGLGLRLIYFSYDVKMKEKGDIPEGYSVSREKKERFSLILESASTNQTSMYLCASSTWGARETQYFGPGTRLLVL.